This entry concerns a single T cell receptor (beta chain). This entry belongs to a study of shared T cell receptors in the human thymus. Using immunoSEQ multiplex PCR, the repertoire was profiled, and TCRdb retains in-frame clones only, with some absent. The profile shows more than 550,000 clones, approximately 89% of them singletons. CDR1 is SGHDT and CDR2 is YYEEEE in the germline V gene. The CDR3 covers 16 residues. V lost 7 bases, J lost 1 base, and 20 bases lay in between. This same sample was also part of a study on human thymus T cells. That source notes: Healthy Finnish infants undergoing corrective surgery for congenital heart defects were the donors. Thymus was obtained from resections taken during corrective heart surgery. An apparent bias in V and J gene usage was seen in thymic and blood repertoires. Related research examined unrelated individuals and reported that their thymic repertoires overlapped highly.

This TCR derives from a boy under two years old with a congenital heart defect. Sequencing used thymocytes. The rearrangement joins TRBV5-6 to TRBJ2-5; no reliable D call. CDR3 sequence (DNA): TGTGCCAGCGGCCACAGATCCCTTGTAATCCAAGAGACCCAGTACTTC. Residues: CASGHRSLVIQETQYF. Full variable domain (outside the CDR3, taken from reference TRBV5-6 and TRBJ2-5): DAGVTQSPTHLIKTRGQQVTLRCSPKSGHDTVSWYQQALGQGPQFIFQYYEEEERQRGNFPDRFSGHQFPNYSSELNVNALLLGDSALYLCASGHRSLVIQETQYFGPGTRLLVL.